The rows below give T cell receptor beta chains drawn from one sample of a study of T cells in Graves' hyperthyroidism and ophthalmopathy. One entry per CDR3 protein results from TCRdb running MiXCR on the multiplex PCR reads. The sample includes under 350,000 distinct CDR3 sequences, around 15% of them seen just once. The specimen was blood. These receptors all stem from a woman aged 35 to 49 with Graves' hyperthyroidism. The CDR3 runs from the conserved cysteine through the conserved F or W. The D gene is left open where the match is weak. Expanded clones are given a class, and other clones once, few, many or no size at all.

D,J,V,size,CDR3,DNA
TRBD1,TRBJ2-1,TRBV2,NA,CASSGGQGVGNEQFF,TGTGCCAGCAGTGGGGGACAGGGGGTCGGGAATGAGCAGTTCTTC
NA,TRBJ1-6,TRBV28,many,CASSLSSGNNSPLHF,TGTGCCAGCAGTTTATCGTCAGGCAATAATTCACCCCTCCACTTT
TRBD2,TRBJ2-5,TRBV10-3,many,CAISESPVGGNQETQYF,TGTGCCATCAGTGAGTCTCCCGTCGGGGGGAACCAAGAGACCCAGTACTTC
NA,TRBJ2-1,TRBV11-2,NA,CASSLLADYNNEQFF,TGTGCCAGCAGCTTACTGGCTGACTACAACAATGAGCAGTTCTTC
NA,TRBJ2-5,TRBV12-3/TRBV12-4,many,CASSPGLRRETQYF,TGTGCCAGCAGCCCCGGGCTCCGACGCGAGACCCAGTACTTC
TRBD2,TRBJ2-3,TRBV5-1,NA,CASSDPSGSGTDTQYF,TGCGCCAGCAGCGACCCTAGCGGGAGTGGCACAGATACGCAGTATTTT
NA,TRBJ2-4,TRBV7-9,NA,CASSYQGQSVQYF,TGTGCCAGCAGTTATCAGGGCCAAAGCGTTCAGTACTTC
NA,TRBJ1-1,TRBV7-9,many,CALRGRNTEAFF,TGTGCCCTGCGGGGGAGGAACACTGAAGCTTTCTTT
NA,TRBJ2-5,TRBV27,many,CASSFSRGVETQYF,TGTGCCAGCAGTTTTAGTAGGGGCGTTGAGACCCAGTACTTC
TRBD1,TRBJ1-2,TRBV27,many,CASSQGQGAGGYTF,TGTGCCAGCAGTCAAGGACAGGGGGCCGGTGGCTACACCTTC
TRBD2,TRBJ2-1,TRBV6-1,many,CASSQGTSGRVREQFF,TGTGCCAGCAGCCAGGGGACTAGCGGGAGGGTTCGTGAGCAGTTCTTC
NA,TRBJ1-6,TRBV6-1,many,CASSTQEGRRNSPLHF,TGTGCCAGCAGTACCCAGGAAGGGCGACGAAATTCACCCCTCCACTTT
NA,TRBJ2-7,TRBV6-1,many,CASSMTDAYEQYF,TGTGCCAGCAGCATGACCGATGCCTACGAGCAGTACTTC
NA,TRBJ2-5,TRBV6-1,many,CASTPRRLELSETQYF,TGTGCCAGCACCCCTAGGCGGCTAGAATTGAGTGAGACCCAGTACTTC
NA,TRBJ1-5,TRBV7-9,NA,CASSLGTGKQPQHF,TGTGCCAGCAGCTTAGGAACAGGGAAGCAGCCCCAGCATTTT
NA,TRBJ1-1,TRBV29-1,few,CSVTPGHTEAFF,TGCAGCGTTACTCCGGGACACACTGAAGCTTTCTTT
NA,TRBJ1-4,TRBV7-9,few,CASQFRSYEKLFF,TGTGCCAGCCAGTTCAGGTCCTATGAAAAACTGTTTTTC
NA,TRBJ2-2,TRBV20-1,many,CSLRSPNTGELFF,TGCTCCCTGAGGAGCCCTAACACCGGGGAGCTGTTTTTT
TRBD2,TRBJ2-3,TRBV10-3,many,CAISERSGLAGDGTQYF,TGTGCCATCAGTGAACGGTCGGGACTAGCGGGGGACGGTACGCAGTATTTT
NA,TRBJ2-5,TRBV14,few,CASSLFGRDLGTQYF,TGTGCCAGCAGCCTTTTCGGGCGGGATCTGGGGACCCAGTACTTC
NA,TRBJ2-1,TRBV20-1,NA,CSAASRPSSYNEQFF,TGCAGTGCTGCCTCACGCCCTAGCTCCTACAATGAGCAGTTCTTC
NA,TRBJ2-5,TRBV20-1,many,CSASLWGRETQYF,TGCAGTGCCAGCTTATGGGGGCGGGAGACCCAGTACTTC
NA,TRBJ2-7,TRBV7-2,NA,CASSSSGPENEQYF,TGTGCCAGCAGCTCCTCTGGGCCGGAGAACGAGCAGTACTTC
TRBD2,TRBJ2-1,TRBV7-9,NA,CASSFTSGRTYNEQFF,TGTGCCAGCAGCTTTACTAGCGGGAGGACCTACAATGAGCAGTTCTTC
TRBD1,TRBJ1-6,TRBV5-6,NA,CASSLGQPGRSSPLHF,TGTGCCAGCAGCCTGGGACAGCCCGGAAGAAGTTCACCCCTCCACTTT
NA,TRBJ1-2,TRBV2,many,CASSGPAVSSGYTF,TGTGCCAGCAGTGGCCCCGCGGTGAGTTCCGGCTACACCTTC
TRBD1,TRBJ1-1,TRBV28,NA,CASSSDRGRLVTEAFF,TGTGCCAGCAGTTCTGACAGGGGGCGCTTGGTAACTGAAGCTTTCTTT
NA,TRBJ2-7,TRBV5-1,many,CASRSLGGSSYEQYF,TGCGCCAGCAGGTCGCTAGGGGGGAGCTCCTACGAGCAGTACTTC
TRBD2,TRBJ2-2,TRBV11-2,NA,CASTGTKDRGELFF,TGTGCCAGCACCGGGACTAAGGACCGCGGGGAGCTGTTTTTT
NA,TRBJ2-1,TRBV12-3/TRBV12-4,many,CASRANYNEQFF,TGTGCCAGCAGGGCTAATTACAATGAGCAGTTCTTC
NA,TRBJ2-5,TRBV7-2,NA,CASSLVGSGGETQYF,TGTGCCAGCAGCTTAGTGGGTAGTGGGGGGGAGACCCAGTACTTC